This entry lists 4 T cell receptor beta chains sequenced from one sample in a study of beta chain features in type 1 diabetes (dated by TCRdb to the late 2010s). The method was the immunoSEQ multiplex PCR assay. The High Capacity cDNA Reverse Transcription Kit was used to reverse transcribe all of the isolated RNA, meaning that expressed TCRB transcripts were what got sequenced. TCRdb re-hosts the immuneACCESS table, in-frame sequences only. Its copies lack some clones; in the studies checked, an unresolved V gene accounts for under half of them, and the cause for the rest is not known. The sample has under 300,000 clones on record, 25% to 30% of them singletons. Under 4.5% of the sample comes from the top ten. The sequenced sample was central memory CD4+ T cells from blood. The receptors were gathered from a man aged 25 to 40 in good health.

The rearrangement links TRBV30 to TRBJ2-1, with TRBD2 matching 7 bases. V trimming: 8 bases; J trimming: 8 bases; junction bases outside the gene matches: 15. In germline, CDR1 is GTSNPN, CDR2 SVGIG (reference sequence). This CDR3 is 14 amino acids long. The DNA for the CDR3 is TGTGCCGAGACAAGGCTAGCGGCATTGGATGAGCAGTTCTTC. The encoded protein is CAETRLAALDEQFF.

This clone was counted a few times. This chain joins TRBV5-4 and TRBJ2-5; D call uncertain. The CDR3 spans 12 residues. Germline V gives CDR1 SGHNT, CDR2 YYREEE (reference sequence). The V end was cut by 2 bases, the J end by 3 bases, with 5 bases between. This CDR3 is CASSFREETQYF. DNA for the CDR3: TGTGCCAGCAGCTTTAGGGAAGAGACCCAGTACTTC.

This clone came up a few times. The V and J genes are TRBV29-1 and TRBJ2-3; the D gene is possibly TRBD1 (6 bases). Trimming pared 4 bases from V and 0 bases from J, leaving 14 bases between. Per germline, CDR1 SQVTM and CDR2 ANQGSEA. The CDR3 has 15 residues. CDR3 in DNA: TGCAGCGTTGTGACAGGCCAGATTAGCACAGATACGCAGTATTTT. It encodes CSVVTGQISTDTQYF.

This chain connects TRBV15 to TRBJ1-1; D not resolved. Between the trimmed V and J ends, which lost 0 bases and 2 bases, there was a span of 10 bases. This CDR3 spans 15 amino acids. Germline loops: CDR1 LNHNV, CDR2 YYDKDF (reference sequence). The CDR3 region is CATSRDPAGNTEAFF. CDR3 nucleotide sequence: TGTGCCACCAGCAGAGATCCTGCAGGAAACACTGAAGCTTTCTTT.